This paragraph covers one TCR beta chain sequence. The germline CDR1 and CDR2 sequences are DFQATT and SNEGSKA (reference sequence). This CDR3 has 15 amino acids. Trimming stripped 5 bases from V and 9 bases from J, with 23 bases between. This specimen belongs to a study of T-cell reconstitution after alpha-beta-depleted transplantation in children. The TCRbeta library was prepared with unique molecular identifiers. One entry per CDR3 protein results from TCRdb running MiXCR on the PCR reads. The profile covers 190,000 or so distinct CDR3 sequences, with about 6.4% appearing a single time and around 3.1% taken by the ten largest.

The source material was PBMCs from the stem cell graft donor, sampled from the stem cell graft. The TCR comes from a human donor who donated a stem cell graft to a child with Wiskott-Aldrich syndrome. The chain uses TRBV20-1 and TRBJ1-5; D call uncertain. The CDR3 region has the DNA TGCAGTGCTCGGGGATTGGGGAGCAACAGTTCGCCCCAGCATTTT. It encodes CSARGLGSNSSPQHF.